A selection of T cell receptor beta chains follows, all from one sample in a study of blood T cell repertoires in COVID-19. Data came from immunoSEQ multiplex PCR; TCRdb stores just in-frame clones and leaves some out. The sample shows 80,000 to 100,000 clones, roughly 86% of them seen only once. Sequencing was done on a sample of peripheral blood. These receptors all stem from a woman aged 80 or over in a cohort sampled during active or convalescent COVID-19. The CDR3 runs from the conserved cysteine through the conserved F or W.

>TRBJ2-3|TRBV10-1
CASSDGAGGPNTQYF
>TRBJ1-1|TRBV5-1
CASSLVFSAGTEAFF
>TRBJ1-2|TRBV2
CASVAGQGGRYGGYTF
>TRBJ2-3|TRBV19
CATSLPGQGSDTQYF
>TRBJ2-2|TRBV9
CASSVGNSGNTGELFF
>TRBJ2-3|TRBV11-3
CASSPGLAGATDTQYF
>TRBJ1-1|TRBV20-1
CSASLQRTEAFF
>TRBJ1-1|TRBV5-1
CASSWGQGRTEAFF
>TRBJ1-5|TRBV7-9
CASSPSTGGFNQPQHF
>TRBJ2-7|TRBV5-6
CASSLSLDRFYEQYF
>TRBJ1-1|TRBV5-1
CASRSSAGMNTEAFF
>TRBJ2-1|TRBV10-2
CASSRLAGVDNEQFF
>TRBJ2-3|TRBV5-1
CASSLRLPVNTQYF
>TRBJ1-1|TRBV12-5
CASGLSGQEGITEAFF
>TRBJ1-4|TRBV6-6
CATTAGGTVVGKLFF
>TRBJ1-1|TRBV3-1/TRBV3-2
CASSQTVSIPTEAFF
>TRBJ1-6|TRBV15
CATSSQGSSNSPLHF
>TRBJ1-2|TRBV6-5
CASSIQGSSGYTF
>TRBJ2-5|TRBV10-3
CAISARRDAGETQYF
>TRBJ1-2|TRBV6-5
CASSQDIGSGYTF
>TRBJ2-2|TRBV11-3
CASSSTGFSTGELFF
>TRBJ1-6|TRBV3-1/TRBV3-2
CASSGGGSPLHF
>TRBJ2-1|TRBV5-1
CASSPMAREGTGEQFF
>TRBJ2-7|TRBV11-2
CASSLIPDSEQYF
>TRBJ1-2|TRBV5-1
CASSLTGTEHGYTF
>TRBJ2-4|TRBV7-9
CASSSLPGQGAGDIQYF
>TRBJ2-3|TRBV27
CASSFRGVGTDTQYF
>TRBJ1-3|TRBV30
CAWSVGQGANTIYF
>TRBJ1-1|TRBV2
CASSSGGLGTEAFF
>TRBJ1-1|TRBV5-6
CASSLITPRSDTEAFF